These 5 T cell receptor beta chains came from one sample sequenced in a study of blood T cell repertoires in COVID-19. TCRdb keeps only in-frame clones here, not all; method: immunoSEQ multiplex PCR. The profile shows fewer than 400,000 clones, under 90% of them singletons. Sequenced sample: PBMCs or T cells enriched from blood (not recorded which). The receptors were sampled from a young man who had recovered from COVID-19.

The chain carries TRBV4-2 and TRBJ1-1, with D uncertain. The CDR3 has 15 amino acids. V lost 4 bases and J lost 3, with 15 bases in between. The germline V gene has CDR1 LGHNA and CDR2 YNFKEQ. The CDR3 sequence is CASSLRRTPDTEAFF. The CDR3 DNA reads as TGTGCCAGCAGCCTACGGAGAACTCCGGACACTGAAGCTTTCTTT.

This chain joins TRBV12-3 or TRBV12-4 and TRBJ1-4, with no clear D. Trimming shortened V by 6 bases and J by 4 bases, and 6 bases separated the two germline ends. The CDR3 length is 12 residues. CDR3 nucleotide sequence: TGTGCCAGCAGGAGGAGTAATGAAAAACTGTTTTTT. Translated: CASRRSNEKLFF.

The CDR3 sequence is CASSLTTGTLDTQYF. CDR3 DNA: TGCGCCAGCAGCTTGACGACAGGGACCCTAGATACGCAGTATTTT. The chain combines TRBV5-1 with TRBJ2-3; 7 positions match TRBD1. From germline, CDR1 is SGHRS and CDR2 YFSETQ. CDR3 length equals 15 residues. Losses at the gene ends were 1 base for V and 5 bases for J; bases not matched to a gene: 7. Combining the CDR3 with reference TRBV5-1 and TRBJ2-3 gives the whole variable domain KAGVTQTPRYLIKTRGQQVTLSCSPISGHRSVSWYQQTPGQGLQFLFEYFSETQRNKGNFPGRFSGRQFSNSRSEMNVSTLELGDSALYLCASSLTTGTLDTQYFGPGTRLTVL.

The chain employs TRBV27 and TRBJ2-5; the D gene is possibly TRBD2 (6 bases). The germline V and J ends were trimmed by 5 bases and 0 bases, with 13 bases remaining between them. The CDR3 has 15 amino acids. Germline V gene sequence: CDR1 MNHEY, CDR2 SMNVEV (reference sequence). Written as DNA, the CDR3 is TGTGCCAGCAGTGTCGACCGGGACTACCAAGAGACCCAGTACTTC. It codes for CASSVDRDYQETQYF.

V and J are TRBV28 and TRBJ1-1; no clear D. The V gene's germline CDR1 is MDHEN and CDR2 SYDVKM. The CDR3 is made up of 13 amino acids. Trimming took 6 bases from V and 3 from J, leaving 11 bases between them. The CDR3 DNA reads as TGTGCCAGCAGCCCGCCAGGATACACTGAAGCTTTCTTT. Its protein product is CASSPPGYTEAFF.